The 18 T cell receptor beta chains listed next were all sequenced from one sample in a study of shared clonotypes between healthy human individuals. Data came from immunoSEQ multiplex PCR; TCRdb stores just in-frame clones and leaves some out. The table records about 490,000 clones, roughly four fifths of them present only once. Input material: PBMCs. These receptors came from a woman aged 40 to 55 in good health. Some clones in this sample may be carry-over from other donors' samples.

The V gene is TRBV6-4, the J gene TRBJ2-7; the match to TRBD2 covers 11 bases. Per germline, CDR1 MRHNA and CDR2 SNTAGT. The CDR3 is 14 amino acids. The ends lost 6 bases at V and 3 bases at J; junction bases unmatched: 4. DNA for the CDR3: TGTGCCAGCAGCAAACTAGCGGGAGTCTACGAGCAGTACTTC. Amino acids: CASSKLAGVYEQYF.

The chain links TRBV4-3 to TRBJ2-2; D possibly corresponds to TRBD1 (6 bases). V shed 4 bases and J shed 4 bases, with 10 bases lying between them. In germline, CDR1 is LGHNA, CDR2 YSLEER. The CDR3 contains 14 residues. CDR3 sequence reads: CASSPTGFTGELFF. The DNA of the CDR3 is TGCGCCAGCAGCCCAACAGGGTTCACCGGGGAGCTGTTTTTT.

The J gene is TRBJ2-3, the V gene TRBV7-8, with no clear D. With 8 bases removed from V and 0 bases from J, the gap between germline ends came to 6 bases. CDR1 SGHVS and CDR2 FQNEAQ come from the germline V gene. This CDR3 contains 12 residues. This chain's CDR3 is CASGSSTDTQYF. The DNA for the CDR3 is TGTGCCAGCGGATCTAGCACAGATACGCAGTATTTT.

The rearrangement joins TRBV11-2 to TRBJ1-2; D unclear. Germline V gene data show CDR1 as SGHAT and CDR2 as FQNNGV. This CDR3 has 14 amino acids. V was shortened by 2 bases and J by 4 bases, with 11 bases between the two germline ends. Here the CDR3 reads CASSLSQNSYGYTF. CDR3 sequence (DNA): TGTGCCAGCAGCTTATCTCAAAACAGCTATGGCTACACCTTC.

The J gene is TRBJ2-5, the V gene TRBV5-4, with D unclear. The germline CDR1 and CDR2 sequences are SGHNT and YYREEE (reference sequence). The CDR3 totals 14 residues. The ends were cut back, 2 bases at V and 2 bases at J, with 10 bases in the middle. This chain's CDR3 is CASSFEGPQETQYF. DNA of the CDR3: TGTGCCAGCAGCTTTGAAGGGCCGCAAGAGACCCAGTACTTC.

The CDR3 sequence: CASSLVHVALGYNEQFF. The CDR3 DNA is TGTGCCAGCAGCTTAGTTCACGTGGCACTTGGCTACAATGAGCAGTTCTTC. This chain uses TRBV7-7 with TRBJ2-1; D gene ambiguous. V dropped 1 base and J dropped 3 bases, with 16 bases sitting between them. Germline loops: CDR1 SSHAT, CDR2 FNYEAQ (reference sequence). The CDR3 runs to 17 residues.

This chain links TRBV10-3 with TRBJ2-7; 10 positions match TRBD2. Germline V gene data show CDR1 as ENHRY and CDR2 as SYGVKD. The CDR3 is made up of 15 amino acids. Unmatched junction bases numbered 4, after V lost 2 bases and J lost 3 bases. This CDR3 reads CAISEDSGRFYEQYF. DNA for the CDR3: TGTGCCATCAGTGAGGATAGCGGGAGGTTCTACGAGCAGTACTTC.

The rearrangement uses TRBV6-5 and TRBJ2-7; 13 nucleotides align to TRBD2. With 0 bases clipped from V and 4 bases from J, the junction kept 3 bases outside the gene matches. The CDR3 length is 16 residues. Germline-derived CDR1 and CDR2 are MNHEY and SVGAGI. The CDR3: CASSYSALAGGYEQYF. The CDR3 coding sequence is TGTGCCAGCAGTTACTCAGCACTAGCGGGAGGGTACGAGCAGTACTTC.

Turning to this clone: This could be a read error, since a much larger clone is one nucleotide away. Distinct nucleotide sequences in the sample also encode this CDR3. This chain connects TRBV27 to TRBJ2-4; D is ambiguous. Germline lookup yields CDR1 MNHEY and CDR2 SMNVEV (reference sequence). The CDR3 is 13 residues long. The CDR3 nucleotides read TGTGCCAGCAGCCAGGTTACCAAAAACATCCAGTACTTC. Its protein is CASSQVTKNIQYF.

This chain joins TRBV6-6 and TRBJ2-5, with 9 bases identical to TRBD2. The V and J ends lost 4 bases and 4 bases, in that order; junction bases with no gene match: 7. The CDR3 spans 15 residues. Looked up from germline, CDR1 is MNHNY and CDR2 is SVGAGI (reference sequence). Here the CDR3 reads CASSSYSGSGETQYF. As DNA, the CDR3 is TGTGCCAGCAGTTCTTATAGCGGGAGCGGAGAGACCCAGTACTTC.

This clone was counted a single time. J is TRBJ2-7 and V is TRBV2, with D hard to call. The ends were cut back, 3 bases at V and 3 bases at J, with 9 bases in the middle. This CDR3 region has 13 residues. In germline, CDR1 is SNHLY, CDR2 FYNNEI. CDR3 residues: CASSDMWGYEQYF. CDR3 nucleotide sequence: TGTGCCAGCAGTGATATGTGGGGCTACGAGCAGTACTTC.

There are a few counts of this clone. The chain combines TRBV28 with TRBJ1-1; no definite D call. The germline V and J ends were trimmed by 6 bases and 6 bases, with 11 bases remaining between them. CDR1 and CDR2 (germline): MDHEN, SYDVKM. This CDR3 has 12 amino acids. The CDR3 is CASSFGRPEAFF. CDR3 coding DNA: TGTGCCAGCAGCTTCGGACGTCCTGAAGCTTTCTTT.

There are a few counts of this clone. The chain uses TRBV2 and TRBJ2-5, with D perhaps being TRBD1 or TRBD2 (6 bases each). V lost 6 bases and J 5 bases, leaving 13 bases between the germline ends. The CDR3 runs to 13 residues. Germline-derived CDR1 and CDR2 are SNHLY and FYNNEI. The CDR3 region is CASRGGWKETQYF. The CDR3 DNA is TGTGCCAGCAGAGGGGGGTGGAAGGAGACCCAGTACTTC.

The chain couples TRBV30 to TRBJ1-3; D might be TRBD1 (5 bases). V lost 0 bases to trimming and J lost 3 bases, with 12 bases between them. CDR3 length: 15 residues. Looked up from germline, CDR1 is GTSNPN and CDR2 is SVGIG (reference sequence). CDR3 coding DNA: TGTGCCTGGAGTGTCCTAGGGGCGGTTGGAAACACCATATATTTT. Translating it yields CAWSVLGAVGNTIYF.

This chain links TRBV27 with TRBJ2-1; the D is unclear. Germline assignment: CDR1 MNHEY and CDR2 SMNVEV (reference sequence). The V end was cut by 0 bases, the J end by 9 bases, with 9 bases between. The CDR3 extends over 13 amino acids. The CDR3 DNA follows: TGTGCCAGCAGTTTATCGGCAAGAGTTGAGCAGTTCTTC. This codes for CASSLSARVEQFF.

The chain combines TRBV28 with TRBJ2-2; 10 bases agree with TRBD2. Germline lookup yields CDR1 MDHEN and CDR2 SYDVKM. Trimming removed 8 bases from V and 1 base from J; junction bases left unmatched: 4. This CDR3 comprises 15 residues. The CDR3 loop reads CASDASGRNTGELFF. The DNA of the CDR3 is TGTGCCAGCGATGCTAGCGGGAGGAACACCGGGGAGCTGTTTTTT.

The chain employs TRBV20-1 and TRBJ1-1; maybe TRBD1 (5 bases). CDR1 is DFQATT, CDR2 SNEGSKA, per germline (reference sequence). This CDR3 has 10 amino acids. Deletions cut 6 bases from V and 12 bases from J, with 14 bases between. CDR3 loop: CSAWTRVPFF. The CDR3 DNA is TGCAGTGCGTGGACAAGGGTTCCTTTCTTT.

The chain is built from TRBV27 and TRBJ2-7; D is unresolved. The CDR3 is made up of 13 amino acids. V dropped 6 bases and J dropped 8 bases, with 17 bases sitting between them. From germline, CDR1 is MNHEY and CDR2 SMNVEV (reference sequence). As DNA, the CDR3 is TGTGCCAGCAGCTTTGGACGGATAAGTAAGCAGTACTTC. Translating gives CASSFGRISKQYF.